The 26 T cell receptor beta chains presented below share a single source sample, sequenced in a study of T cells in Graves' hyperthyroidism and ophthalmopathy. TCR beta CDR3 sequences were amplified from RNA transcripts. Initially, a first-round RT-PCR of the TCR CDR3 employed the HTBI primer set. Each CDR3 protein is one row after TCRdb ran MiXCR on the multiplex PCR reads. This sample yields hundreds of thousands of distinct CDR3 sequences, of which about 14% are seen a single time; roughly 5.5% belongs to the top ten. Input material: blood. These TCRs come from a young woman with Graves' hyperthyroidism that later progressed to Graves' ophthalmopathy.

The table lists this clonotype with many counts. The chain uses TRBV14 and TRBJ2-7, with D possibly matching TRBD1 (5 bases). Trimming pared 4 bases from V and 6 bases from J, leaving 13 bases between. The CDR3 consists of 13 residues. The germline gives CDR1 SGHDN, CDR2 FVKESK. This CDR3 reads CASSLSRVGEQYF. The DNA for the CDR3 is TGTGCCAGCAGCCTCTCCAGGGTGGGCGAGCAGTACTTC. The full variable domain, completed using reference TRBV14 and TRBJ2-7, is EAGVTQFPSHSVIEKGQTVTLRCDPISGHDNLYWYRRVMGKEIKFLLHFVKESKQDESGMPNNRFLAERTGGTYSTLKVQPAELEDSGVYFCASSLSRVGEQYFGPGTRLTVT.

The chain uses TRBV20-1 and TRBJ2-7; tentatively, D is TRBD1 or TRBD2 (5 bases each). Deletions cut 3 bases from V and 0 bases from J, with 9 bases between. The CDR3 covers 13 residues. Germline values: CDR1 DFQATT, CDR2 SNEGSKA (reference sequence). In DNA form, the CDR3 reads TGCAGTGCTAGTGGGGACCACTCCTACGAGCAGTACTTC. This gives the protein CSASGDHSYEQYF.

This clonotype appeared many times. The rearrangement links TRBV9 to TRBJ2-1, with 10 positions matching TRBD2. Germline V gene lookup returns CDR1 SGDLS and CDR2 YYNGEE. The CDR3 has 15 amino acids. Losses at the gene ends were 0 bases for V and 6 bases for J; bases not matched to a gene: 3. CDR3 coding DNA: TGTGCCAGCAGCGTAGCCAGCGGGAGGGGCAATGAGCAGTTCTTC. Its translation is CASSVASGRGNEQFF.

This clonotype was recorded at least ten times. DNA of the CDR3: TGTGCCAGCAGTCCGTGGGGGGGAGAAGCTTTCTTT. It encodes CASSPWGGEAFF. J is TRBJ1-1 and V is TRBV6-1; D is possibly TRBD1 (5 bases). The CDR3 has 12 amino acids. CDR1 is MNHNS and CDR2 is SASEGT in the germline V gene. The germline V and J ends were trimmed by 5 bases and 8 bases, with 12 bases remaining between them.

This clonotype was counted at least ten times. The rearrangement uses TRBV19 and TRBJ1-2; weak D call: TRBD1 (5 bases). Per germline, CDR1 LNHDA and CDR2 SQIVND (reference sequence). The V and J ends lost 7 bases and 3 bases respectively, with 15 bases between them. The CDR3 contains 14 residues. The CDR3 region is CASNRDRLDYGYTF. The CDR3 nucleotides read TGTGCCAGTAACCGGGACCGCCTTGACTATGGCTACACCTTC.

This clonotype was recorded at least ten times. The chain joins TRBV14 to TRBJ1-1, with 8 bases aligning to TRBD1. V was pared by 3 bases and J by 8 bases, with 8 bases of the junction left unmatched. CDR1 SGHDN and CDR2 FVKESK come from the germline V gene. The CDR3 covers 14 residues. The CDR3 bases are TGTGCCAGCAGCCATAACCCAGGGGGCTCGGAAGCTTTCTTT. Translated: CASSHNPGGSEAFF.

This clonotype was counted at least ten times. This rearrangement joins TRBV12-5 to TRBJ2-7, with D perhaps matching TRBD2 (6 bases). This CDR3 contains 14 residues. V lost 7 bases and J lost 2, with 15 bases in between. Per the germline V gene, CDR1 is LGHNT and CDR2 is FRNRAP. CDR3 nucleotides: TGTGCTAGTGCCCCAGACGGGACTGCCTACGAGCAGTACTTC. It codes for CASAPDGTAYEQYF.

This clonotype was seen many times. The chain employs TRBV9 and TRBJ1-2; possibly TRBD1 for D (5 bases). Trimming took 0 bases from V and 3 from J, leaving 15 bases between them. Germline V gene sequence: CDR1 SGDLS, CDR2 YYNGEE. The CDR3 has 16 amino acids. For the CDR3, the DNA is TGTGCCAGCAGCGTAGCTCGGGACCGGGAGGACTATGGCTACACCTTC. It translates to CASSVARDREDYGYTF.

This clonotype was counted many times. This rearrangement joins TRBV6-5 to TRBJ2-1; 13 nucleotides agree with TRBD2. This CDR3 is built from 16 residues. V dropped 0 bases and J dropped 5; count of bases not matched to a gene: 1. The germline V gene encodes CDR1 MNHEY and CDR2 SVGAGI. For the CDR3, the DNA is TGTGCCAGCAGTTACTCAGGACTAGCGGGAGACAATGAGCAGTTCTTC. Translated, it gives CASSYSGLAGDNEQFF.

The gene calls are TRBV25-1 and TRBJ2-7; D perhaps matches TRBD1 (5 bases). Deletions cut 7 bases from V and 2 bases from J, with 18 bases between. CDR3 size: 15 residues. Germline CDR1 and CDR2: MGHDK and SYGVNS. In DNA, the CDR3 is TGTGCCAGCACTCCGGCAAGGGGCAGAACCTACGAGCAGTACTTC. Translated, it gives CASTPARGRTYEQYF.

The CDR3 here is CATSAGKADTQYF. CDR3 nucleotide sequence: TGTGCCACCAGCGCAGGGAAGGCGGATACGCAGTATTTT. The rearrangement uses TRBV24-1 and TRBJ2-3; possibly TRBD1 for D (5 bases). The CDR3 consists of 13 residues. Trimming left V 7 bases short and J 6 bases short, with 13 bases between. Germline V gene lookup returns CDR1 KGHDR and CDR2 SFDVKD.

This clonotype appeared many times. V gene TRBV7-8 combines with J gene TRBJ1-5; D is unclear. With 1 base removed from V and 5 bases from J, the gap between germline ends came to 9 bases. The germline CDR1 and CDR2 sequences are SGHVS and FQNEAQ. The CDR3 loop spans 14 amino acids. CDR3 coding DNA: TGTGCCAGCAGCTTAGGCTACACCGATCAGCCCCAGCATTTT. Its protein product is CASSLGYTDQPQHF.

This clonotype was seen more than once but under ten times. The chain couples TRBV5-4 to TRBJ2-7; 7 bases align to TRBD1. This CDR3 is built from 15 residues. The germline V gene encodes CDR1 SGHNT and CDR2 YYREEE (reference sequence). After removal of 2 bases from V and 0 bases from J, the junction contained 5 bases not matched to a gene. CDR3 protein: CASSFSDRTSYEQYF. In nucleotides, the CDR3 is TGTGCCAGCAGCTTTTCGGACAGGACCTCCTACGAGCAGTACTTC.

For this clonotype: A much larger clone lies one base from this, so it may be a read error. The chain combines TRBV18 with TRBJ2-3; TRBD2 agrees at 10 bases. CDR3 length equals 14 residues. The junction had 6 bases not matched to a gene; V was cut back by 4 bases and J by 8 bases. Germline CDR1 reads KGHSH; CDR2 reads LQKENI. The DNA for the CDR3 is TGTGCCAGCTCACGACCAGCGGGAGGGGGTACGCAGTATTTT. As protein: CASSRPAGGGTQYF.

Regarding this clonotype: A much larger clone sits a single nucleotide away, making a read error possible. This chain's CDR3 is CASSPTSGANPGELFF. DNA of the CDR3: TGTGCCAGCAGCCCAACTAGCGGAGCTAACCCCGGGGAGCTGTTTTTT. The chain couples TRBV12-3 or TRBV12-4 to TRBJ2-2; 8 bases map to TRBD2. V dropped 6 bases and J dropped 6; count of bases not matched to a gene: 12. The CDR3 runs to 16 residues.

Note on this clonotype: Being one base from a much bigger clone, this may be a read error. This chain connects TRBV19 to TRBJ2-1; D is possibly TRBD2 (5 bases). The CDR3 has 17 residues. Trimming cost V 1 base and J 1 base, with 14 bases left between them. The germline gives CDR1 LNHDA, CDR2 SQIVND (reference sequence). CDR3 in DNA: TGTGCCAGTAGTATAGGAAGCCGGGGTATATCCTACAATGAGCAGTTCTTC. It encodes CASSIGSRGISYNEQFF.

This clonotype was picked up many times. The chain has TRBV5-1 and TRBJ1-1, with TRBD1 matching over 8 bases. Germline CDR1 reads SGHRS; CDR2 reads YFSETQ. Trimming at V came to 2 bases and at J to 11 bases, leaving 8 bases not matched to a gene. The CDR3 extends over 13 amino acids. The CDR3 spells CASSLSWTGTAFF. The CDR3 coding sequence is TGCGCCAGCAGCTTATCTTGGACAGGGACCGCTTTCTTT.

This clonotype was seen more than once but under ten times. The V gene is TRBV29-1, the J gene TRBJ2-1; 7 bases agree with TRBD2. CDR1 SQVTM and CDR2 ANQGSEA come from the germline V gene. Trimming cost V 3 bases and J 2 bases; bases outside gene matches: 1. CDR3 length: 13 amino acids. The CDR3 reads CSVDGLAYNEQFF. As DNA, the CDR3 is TGCAGCGTTGATGGACTAGCCTACAATGAGCAGTTCTTC.

This clonotype was seen just once. The chain is built from TRBV2 and TRBJ1-2; the match to TRBD1 covers 8 bases. This CDR3 region has 14 residues. Per the germline V gene, CDR1 is SNHLY and CDR2 is FYNNEI. The trim removed 6 bases at V and 3 bases at J, leaving 6 bases unmatched. This CDR3 is CASRQQGGHYGYTF. Written as DNA, the CDR3 is TGTGCCAGCAGGCAACAGGGGGGGCACTATGGCTACACCTTC.

This clonotype was counted between two and nine times. The chain combines TRBV7-8 with TRBJ1-6; 9 bases match TRBD1. This CDR3 spans 16 amino acids. Trimming took 4 bases from V and 8 from J; bases not matched to a gene: 9. Germline assignment: CDR1 SGHVS and CDR2 FQNEAQ. The chain's CDR3 is CASSSAGTGTYSPLHF. CDR3 DNA sequence: TGTGCCAGCAGCTCGGCCGGGACAGGGACGTATTCACCCCTCCACTTT.

Here the CDR3 DNA reads TGTGCCACGACCCTCCCGGGTTACAATGAGCAGTTCTTC. Residues: CATTLPGYNEQFF. V and J are TRBV12-3 or TRBV12-4 and TRBJ2-1; D gene uncertain. The CDR3 is 13 residues long. Between the trimmed V and J ends, which lost 10 bases and 4 bases, there was a span of 14 bases.

At least ten counts were recorded for this clonotype. This rearrangement joins TRBV12-3 or TRBV12-4 to TRBJ2-7; 7 bases fit TRBD2. V dropped 0 bases and J dropped 1; count of bases not matched to a gene: 12. The CDR3 runs to 18 residues. The chain's CDR3 is CASSLALGGRRASYEQYF. DNA of the CDR3: TGTGCCAGCAGTTTAGCGCTTGGCGGGAGAAGGGCTTCCTACGAGCAGTACTTC.

This clonotype was seen many times. V gene TRBV6-5 combines with J gene TRBJ1-2; no definite D call. Trimming pared 2 bases from V and 7 bases from J, leaving 11 bases between. Germline V lookup: CDR1 MNHEY, CDR2 SVGAGI. CDR3 size: 13 residues. The CDR3 sequence is CASSYGPGGGYTF. The DNA of the CDR3 is TGTGCCAGCAGTTACGGGCCAGGTGGTGGCTACACCTTC.

This clonotype showed up many times. The rearrangement links TRBV10-3 to TRBJ2-5; D gene ambiguous. CDR1 ENHRY and CDR2 SYGVKD come from the germline V gene. The CDR3 contains 12 residues. Trimming pared 0 bases from V and 4 bases from J, leaving 3 bases between. CDR3 DNA: TGTGCCATCAGTGAGTCGGGAGAGACCCAGTACTTC. Translation gives CAISESGETQYF.

This clonotype was recorded many times. This chain links TRBV7-2 with TRBJ1-5; D might be TRBD1 (5 bases). CDR1 and CDR2 (germline): SGHTA, FQGNSA. Trimming took off 5 bases at V and 5 bases at J, with 10 bases between the two ends. This CDR3 is 13 amino acids long. The CDR3 here is CASSARGDQPQHF. The CDR3 bases are TGTGCCAGCAGCGCGAGAGGGGATCAGCCCCAGCATTTT.

V and J are TRBV5-4 and TRBJ2-5, with a tentative D call TRBD1 (6 bases). V lost 4 bases and J 0 bases, leaving 10 bases between the germline ends. Germline CDR1 is SGHNT and CDR2 is YYREEE (reference sequence). The CDR3 covers 14 residues. The DNA for the CDR3 is TGTGCCAGCAGCCGCGGACAGTACCAAGAGACCCAGTACTTC. Its translation: CASSRGQYQETQYF.